A selection of T cell receptor beta chains follows, all from one sample in a study of PD-L1 blockade in urothelial cancer. The table came from immunoSEQ multiplex PCR; TCRdb's copy has only in-frame clones and leaves some out. Of about 39,000 clones in the sample, about 89% are singletons; the top ten hold roughly 2.1%. The source was PBMCs, collected around atezolizumab (anti-PD-L1) treatment. Every receptor here comes from a man in his 60s with urothelial cancer. The CDR3 runs from the conserved cysteine through the conserved F or W. D genes are given only for firm matches. The listing skips clone size in some rows; elsewhere it reads once, few, many or a size class.

d_gene,j_gene,v_gene,abundance,CDR3aa,CDR3nt
.,TRBJ2-5,TRBV6-5,.,CASSYRTFQETQYF,TGTGCCAGCAGTTACAGGACTTTCCAAGAGACCCAGTACTTC
.,TRBJ1-2,TRBV25-1,once,CASSVTEGAGYGYTF,TGTGCCAGCAGTGTTACCGAGGGCGCAGGCTATGGCTACACCTTC
TRBD1,TRBJ2-2,TRBV27,.,CASSFGTANTGELFF,TGTGCCAGCAGCTTTGGGACAGCGAACACCGGGGAGCTGTTTTTT
.,TRBJ2-7,TRBV5-6,.,CASSLGGTTGGQYF,TGTGCCAGCAGCTTGGGAGGGACGACCGGGGGGCAGTACTTC
.,TRBJ1-5,TRBV27,.,CASSFRQPQHF,TGTGCCAGCAGTTTTCGTCAGCCCCAGCATTTT
.,TRBJ2-1,TRBV10-2,.,CASSESGGYTEQFF,TGCGCCAGCAGTGAGAGCGGCGGGTATACTGAGCAGTTCTTC
.,TRBJ1-5,TRBV2,few,CASNGDGNQPQHF,TGTGCCAGCAACGGGGATGGCAATCAGCCCCAGCATTTT
TRBD1,TRBJ1-1,TRBV19,.,CASSDLGDREAFF,TGTGCCAGTAGTGATTTAGGGGACAGAGAAGCTTTCTTT
.,TRBJ1-4,TRBV28,.,CASSLTQTTNEKLFF,TGTGCCAGCAGCCTCACACAGACAACTAATGAAAAACTGTTTTTT
TRBD2,TRBJ2-7,TRBV28,few,CASSTSGSSYEQYF,TGTGCCAGCAGTACTAGCGGGAGTTCGTACGAGCAGTACTTC
.,TRBJ1-1,TRBV4-2,.,CASSLTGGNTEAFF,TGTGCCAGCAGCCTTACGGGTGGGAACACTGAAGCTTTCTTT
.,TRBJ1-2,TRBV11-1,few,CASSGPSNYGYTF,TGTGCCAGCAGCGGCCCCTCTAACTATGGCTACACCTTC
.,TRBJ2-3,TRBV5-4,.,CAGGIGADTQYF,TGTGCCGGGGGGATCGGGGCAGATACGCAGTATTTT
.,TRBJ2-1,TRBV6-1,.,CASSENLINEQFF,TGTGCCAGCAGTGAAAATTTAATCAATGAGCAGTTCTTC
.,TRBJ1-5,TRBV6-1,.,CASILTGGNQPQHF,TGTGCCAGCATACTAACAGGCGGCAATCAGCCCCAGCATTTT
TRBD1,TRBJ1-5,TRBV6-6,once,CATLLRGLGPQHF,TGTGCCACCTTACTCAGGGGGCTGGGGCCCCAGCATTTT
TRBD1,TRBJ1-6,TRBV6-5,once,CASSQRDRDSPLHF,TGTGCCAGCAGCCAGCGGGACAGGGATTCACCCCTCCACTTT
.,TRBJ1-2,TRBV7-6,.,CASSPLKDTELGGYTF,TGTGCCAGCAGCCCTCTGAAGGACACCGAGCTGGGTGGCTACACCTTC
TRBD1,TRBJ2-7,TRBV30,.,CAWSNPGQGIYEQYF,TGTGCCTGGAGTAACCCGGGACAGGGGATTTACGAGCAGTACTTC
.,TRBJ2-1,TRBV5-5,.,CASSLAPGGGRAHEQFF,TGTGCCAGCAGCTTGGCCCCAGGGGGCGGGAGGGCCCACGAGCAGTTCTTC
.,TRBJ1-1,TRBV16,.,CASSLGQMNTEAFF,TGTGCCAGCAGCCTAGGACAGATGAACACTGAAGCTTTCTTT
TRBD1,TRBJ1-1,TRBV18,.,CASSPMMTGASTEAFF,TGTGCCAGCTCACCGATGATGACAGGGGCGAGCACTGAAGCTTTCTTT
.,TRBJ2-7,TRBV19,.,CASSIGIRSEQYF,TGTGCCAGTAGTATAGGGATTCGGAGCGAGCAGTACTTC
.,TRBJ2-7,TRBV6-5,once,CASKKQGSDTYEQYF,TGTGCCAGCAAAAAACAGGGCTCGGACACCTACGAGCAGTACTTC
TRBD2,TRBJ2-2,TRBV7-9,.,CASSLLAGITGELFF,TGTGCCAGCAGCTTACTAGCGGGGATCACCGGGGAGCTGTTTTTT
.,TRBJ1-1,TRBV20-1,once,CSASRITEAFF,TGCAGTGCTTCCAGGATCACTGAAGCTTTCTTT
.,TRBJ2-5,TRBV6-5,.,CASRSGPQGTQYF,TGTGCCAGCAGATCCGGCCCCCAGGGGACCCAGTACTTC
TRBD1,TRBJ2-1,TRBV7-6,.,CASRRGQGPNEQFF,TGTGCCAGCAGAAGGGGACAGGGGCCCAATGAGCAGTTCTTC
TRBD1,TRBJ1-2,TRBV19,.,CASSIGGTATNYGYTF,TGTGCCAGTAGTATAGGGGGGACAGCCACTAACTATGGCTACACCTTC
TRBD1,TRBJ2-3,TRBV28,.,CASSFRDRFRDTQYF,TGTGCCAGCAGTTTCCGGGACAGGTTTCGTGATACGCAGTATTTT
TRBD1,TRBJ1-5,TRBV2,few,CASSPTGLGNQPQHF,TGTGCCAGCAGCCCGACAGGGTTGGGCAATCAGCCCCAGCATTTT
.,TRBJ2-1,TRBV10-3,.,CAISDVSSNEQFF,TGTGCCATCAGTGATGTTTCTTCCAATGAGCAGTTCTTC
TRBD1,TRBJ1-4,TRBV29-1,once,CSVGAGTGGEKLFF,TGCAGCGTCGGAGCGGGGACAGGGGGCGAAAAACTGTTTTTT
TRBD2,TRBJ2-1,TRBV19,.,CASSISTTSGRVNEQFF,TGTGCCAGTAGTATCTCCACAACTAGCGGGAGGGTTAATGAGCAGTTCTTC
TRBD1,TRBJ2-5,TRBV19,.,CASSRDRQETQYF,TGTGCCAGTAGTCGGGACAGACAAGAGACCCAGTACTTC
TRBD1,TRBJ1-5,TRBV7-8,.,CASSSLVVSRQGKRNQPQHF,TGTGCCAGCAGCTCCCTAGTAGTCTCCCGACAGGGGAAAAGGAATCAGCCCCAGCATTTT
.,TRBJ2-1,TRBV6-1,.,CASSVTGPWEQFF,TGTGCCAGCAGCGTAACAGGGCCGTGGGAGCAGTTCTTC
TRBD2,TRBJ2-7,TRBV27,.,CASSVHSSGRASEQYF,TGTGCCAGCAGCGTACACAGTAGCGGGAGGGCTTCCGAGCAGTACTTC
.,TRBJ1-6,TRBV4-3,.,CASSQEGGVNSPLHF,TGCGCCAGCAGCCAAGAGGGGGGGGTTAATTCACCCCTCCACTTT
TRBD1,TRBJ1-1,TRBV12-5,.,CASGPRQGGNTEAFF,TGTGCTAGTGGGCCCAGACAGGGAGGGAACACTGAAGCTTTCTTT
TRBD1,TRBJ2-7,TRBV7-2,once,CASSETGTGVLREQYF,TGTGCCAGCAGCGAAACCGGGACAGGGGTCCTTCGGGAGCAGTACTTC
TRBD1,TRBJ1-2,TRBV19,.,CASSMFGDSVNGYTF,TGTGCCAGTAGTATGTTCGGGGACAGCGTAAATGGCTACACCTTC
.,TRBJ2-7,TRBV28,.,CASNPGPYEQYF,TGTGCCAGCAACCCCGGTCCGTACGAGCAGTACTTC